This T cell receptor beta chain came from a study of human T cells and chemical hapten exposure. Study-wide background: Minor volume differences among pooled libraries chiefly drove per-sample TCR yield variation. General study results and limits: It was expanded TCRs that formed significantly more large CDR3 similarity clusters than controls did.

The V gene's germline CDR1 is LGHNA and CDR2 YSLEER. This CDR3 comprises 16 residues. Unmatched junction bases numbered 5, after V lost 0 bases and J lost 5 bases. As processed by the authors: The number of TCRs in each sample had a median of about 96,000 and spanned roughly 20,000 to 750,000. TCRdb fed the RACE reads into MiXCR, producing one record per CDR3 protein. Here the V and J calls rest on TCRdb's processing, not on the authors' analysis. The sample carries 110,000 or so distinct CDR3 sequences, roughly a third recorded once. For this clonotype: The target antigen is unknown.

Indicated time point: patch test 3, about 24 weeks after DPC sensitization. Documented treatment: therapeutic diphenylcyclopropenone sensitization with weekly scalp DPC. It was unfractionated whole blood from which total RNA was extracted. J is TRBJ2-2 and V is TRBV4-3; 8 bases are shared with TRBD1. Source: whole blood, taken in connection with sensitization to the hapten diphenylcyclopropenone (DPC). This TCR came from a middle-aged man with alopecia areata. Some clones in this sample may be carry-over from other donors' samples. The CDR3 protein is CASSQERTGQTGELFF. The CDR3 DNA follows: TGCGCCAGCAGCCAAGAAAGGACAGGGCAGACCGGGGAGCTGTTTTTT.